This TCR beta chain was identified during a study of T cells in Graves' hyperthyroidism and ophthalmopathy. Study in general: Staff took peripheral blood when the initial diagnosis was made, before any treatment began.

Amplified TCR beta CDR3 regions came from RNA transcripts. HTBI primers were the set used in a first-round RT-PCR of the TCR CDR3. TCRdb reprocessed the multiplex PCR reads via MiXCR and lists one record per CDR3 protein. The sample includes approximately 430,000 distinct CDR3 sequences, over 12% of them seen just once. Clinical Activity Scores of at least 3, NOSPECS grades of at least 4 and durations under 3 months characterized ophthalmopathy patients. Thyroid ultrasound, orbital computed tomography, clinical symptoms, and serum thyroxine and TRAb underpinned diagnoses. Study observations and caveats: The blood repertoire included most of the expanded thyroid clonotypes above 0.001.

Of note for this clonotype: Its antigen remains unidentified.

CDR1 is MNHNS, CDR2 SASEGT, per germline. CDR3 length: 15 residues. Trimming removed 7 bases at V and 4 bases at J, with 17 bases between. The source of this sequence is a man aged 18 to 35 with Graves' ophthalmopathy. The rearrangement links TRBV6-1 to TRBJ1-3, with D perhaps TRBD1 (5 bases). Sequencing input: blood. CDR3 sequence (DNA): TGTGCCAGCAAACCGGCCGGGGCGGGAGGAAACACCATATATTTT. It specifies CASKPAGAGGNTIYF.